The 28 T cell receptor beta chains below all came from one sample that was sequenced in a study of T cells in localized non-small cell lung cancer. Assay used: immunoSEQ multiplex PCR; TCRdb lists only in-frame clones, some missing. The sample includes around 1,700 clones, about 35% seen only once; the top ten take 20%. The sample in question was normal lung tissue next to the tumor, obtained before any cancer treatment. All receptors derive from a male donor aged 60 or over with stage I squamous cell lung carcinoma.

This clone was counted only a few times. CDR3 nucleotide sequence: TGTGCCAGCAGTTATTCAGGCGAGACCCAGTACTTC. Amino acids: CASSYSGETQYF. This sequence joins TRBV6-8 and TRBJ2-5; D gene ambiguous. CDR3 size: 12 residues. The germline V and J ends were trimmed by 3 bases and 5 bases, with 7 bases remaining between them. Germline V gene data show CDR1 as MNHGY and CDR2 as SAAAGT.

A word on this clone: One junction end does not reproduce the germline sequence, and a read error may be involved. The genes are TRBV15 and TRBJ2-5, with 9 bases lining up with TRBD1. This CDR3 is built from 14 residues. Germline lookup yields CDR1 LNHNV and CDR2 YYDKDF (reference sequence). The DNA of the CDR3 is TGTGCCACCAACAGAGGTGGACAGGGGGAGACCCAGTACTTC. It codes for CATNRGGQGETQYF. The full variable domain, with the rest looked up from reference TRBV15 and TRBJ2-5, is DAMVIQNPRYQVTQFGKPVTLSCSQTLNHNVMYWYQQKSSQAPKLLFHYYDKDFNNEADTPDNFQSRRPNTSFCFLDIRSPGLGDTAMYLCATNRGGQGETQYFGPGTRLLVL.

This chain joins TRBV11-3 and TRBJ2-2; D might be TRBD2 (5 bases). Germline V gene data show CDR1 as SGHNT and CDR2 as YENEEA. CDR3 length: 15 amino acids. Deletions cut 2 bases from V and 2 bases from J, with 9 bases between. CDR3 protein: CASSLKGLNTGELFF. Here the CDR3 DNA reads TGTGCCAGCAGCTTAAAAGGACTTAACACCGGGGAGCTGTTTTTT.

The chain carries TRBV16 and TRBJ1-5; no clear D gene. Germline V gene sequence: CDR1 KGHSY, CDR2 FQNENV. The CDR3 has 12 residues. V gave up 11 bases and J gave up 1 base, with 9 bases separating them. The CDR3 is CAASRSNQPQHF. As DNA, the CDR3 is TGTGCCGCTTCGAGGAGCAATCAGCCCCAGCATTTT.

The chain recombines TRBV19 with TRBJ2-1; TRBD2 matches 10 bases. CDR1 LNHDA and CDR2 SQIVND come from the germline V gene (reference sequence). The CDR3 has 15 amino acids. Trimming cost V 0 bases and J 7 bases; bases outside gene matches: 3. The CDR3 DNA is TGTGCCAGTAGTATAGAAGCGGGAGGGTGGAATGAGCAGTTCTTC. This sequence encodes CASSIEAGGWNEQFF. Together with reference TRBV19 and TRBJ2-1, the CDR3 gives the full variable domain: DGGITQSPKYLFRKEGQNVTLSCEQNLNHDAMYWYRQDPGQGLRLIYYSQIVNDFQKGDIAEGYSVSREKKESFPLTVTSAQKNPTAFYLCASSIEAGGWNEQFFGPGTRLTVL.

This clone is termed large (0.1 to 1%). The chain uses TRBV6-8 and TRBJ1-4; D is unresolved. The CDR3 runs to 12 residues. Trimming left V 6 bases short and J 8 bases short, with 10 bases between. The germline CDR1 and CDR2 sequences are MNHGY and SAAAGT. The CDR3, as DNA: TGTGCCAGCAGGTTCGGGGAGGAAAAACTGTTTTTT. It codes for CASRFGEEKLFF.

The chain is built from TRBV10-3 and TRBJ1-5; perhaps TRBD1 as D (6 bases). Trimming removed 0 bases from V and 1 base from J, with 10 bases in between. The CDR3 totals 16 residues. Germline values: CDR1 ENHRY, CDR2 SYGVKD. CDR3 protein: CAISESGGASNQPQHF. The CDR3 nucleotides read TGTGCCATCAGTGAGTCGGGGGGGGCGAGCAATCAGCCCCAGCATTTT.

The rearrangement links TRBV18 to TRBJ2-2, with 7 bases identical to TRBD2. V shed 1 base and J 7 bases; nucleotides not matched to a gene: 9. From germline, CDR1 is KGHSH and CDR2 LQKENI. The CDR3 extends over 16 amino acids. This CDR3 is CASSPQLSGNGGELFF. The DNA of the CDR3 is TGTGCCAGCTCACCACAGTTGAGCGGGAATGGCGGGGAGCTGTTTTTT.

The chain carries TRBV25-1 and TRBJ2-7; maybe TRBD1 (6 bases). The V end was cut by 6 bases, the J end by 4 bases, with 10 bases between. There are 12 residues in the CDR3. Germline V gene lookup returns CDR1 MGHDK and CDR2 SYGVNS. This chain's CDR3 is CASRQGLYEQYF. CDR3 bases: TGTGCCAGCAGACAGGGTTTGTACGAGCAGTACTTC.

The CDR3 region has the DNA TGTGCCAGCAGCTTTGGATCTGAATTGAAGACCTATGGCTACACCTTC. Protein sequence: CASSFGSELKTYGYTF. The genes are TRBV11-3 and TRBJ1-2; D is ambiguous. This CDR3 has 16 amino acids. V was pared by 3 bases and J by 4 bases, with 18 bases between. Germline V CDR1 and CDR2: SGHNT, YENEEA.

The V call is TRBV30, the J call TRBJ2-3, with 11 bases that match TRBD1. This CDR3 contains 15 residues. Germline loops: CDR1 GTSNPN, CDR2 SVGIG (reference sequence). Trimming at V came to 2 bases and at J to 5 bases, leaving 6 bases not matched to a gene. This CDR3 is CAWSLRTGGIDTQYF. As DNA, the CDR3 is TGTGCCTGGAGTCTCAGGACAGGGGGCATAGATACGCAGTATTTT. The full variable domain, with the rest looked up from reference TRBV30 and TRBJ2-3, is SQTIHQWPATLVQPVGSPLSLECTVEGTSNPNLYWYRQAAGRGLQLLFYSVGIGQISSEVPQNLSASRPQDRQFILSSKKLLLSDSGFYLCAWSLRTGGIDTQYFGPGTRLTVL.

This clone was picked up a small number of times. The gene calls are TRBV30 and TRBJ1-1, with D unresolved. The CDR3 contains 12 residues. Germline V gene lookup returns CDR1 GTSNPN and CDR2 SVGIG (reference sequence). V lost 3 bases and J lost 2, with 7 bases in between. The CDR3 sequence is CAWSRINTEAFF. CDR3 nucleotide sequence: TGTGCCTGGAGCCGCATTAACACTGAAGCTTTCTTT.

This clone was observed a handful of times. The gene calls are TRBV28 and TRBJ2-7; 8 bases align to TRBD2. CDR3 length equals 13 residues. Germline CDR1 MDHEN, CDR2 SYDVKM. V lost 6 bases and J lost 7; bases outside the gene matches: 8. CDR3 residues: CASRYEGGREQYF. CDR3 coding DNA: TGTGCCAGCAGATACGAGGGCGGGAGGGAGCAGTACTTC.

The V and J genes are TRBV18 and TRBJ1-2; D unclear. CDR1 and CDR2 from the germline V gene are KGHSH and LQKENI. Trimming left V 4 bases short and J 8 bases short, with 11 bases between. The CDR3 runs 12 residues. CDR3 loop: CASSRTREGYTF. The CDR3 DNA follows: TGTGCCAGCTCACGTACCCGTGAGGGCTACACCTTC. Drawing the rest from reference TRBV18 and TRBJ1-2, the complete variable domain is NAGVMQNPRHLVRRRGQEARLRCSPMKGHSHVYWYRQLPEEGLKFMVYLQKENIIDESGMPKERFSAEFPKEGPSILRIQQVVRGDSAAYFCASSRTREGYTFGSGTRLTVV.

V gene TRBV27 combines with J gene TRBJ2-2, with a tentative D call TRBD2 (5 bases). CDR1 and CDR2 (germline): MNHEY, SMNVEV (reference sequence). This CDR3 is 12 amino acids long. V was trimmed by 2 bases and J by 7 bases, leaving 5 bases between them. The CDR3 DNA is TGTGCCAGCAGTTTAGGGAGCGGGGAGCTGTTTTTT. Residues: CASSLGSGELFF.

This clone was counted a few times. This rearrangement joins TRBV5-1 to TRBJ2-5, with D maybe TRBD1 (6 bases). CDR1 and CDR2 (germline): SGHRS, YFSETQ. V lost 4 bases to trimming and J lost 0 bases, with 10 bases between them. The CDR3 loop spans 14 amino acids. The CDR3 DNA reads TGCGCCAGCAGCCAATGGACAGACCAAGAGACCCAGTACTTC. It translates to CASSQWTDQETQYF.

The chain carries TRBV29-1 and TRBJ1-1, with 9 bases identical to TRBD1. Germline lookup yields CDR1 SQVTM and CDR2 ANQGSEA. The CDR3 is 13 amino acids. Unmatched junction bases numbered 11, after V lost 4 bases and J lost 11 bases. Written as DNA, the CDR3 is TGCAGCGTTGGGGCCGGACAGGGGATGGGGGCTTTCTTT. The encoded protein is CSVGAGQGMGAFF.

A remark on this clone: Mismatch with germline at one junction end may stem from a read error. The CDR3 sequence is CVSSIVGADTEAFF. The CDR3 DNA reads as TGTGTCAGTAGTATAGTAGGCGCGGACACTGAAGCTTTCTTT. This rearrangement joins TRBV19 to TRBJ1-1, with D hard to call. The CDR3 extends over 14 amino acids. Germline V gene data show CDR1 as LNHDA and CDR2 as SQIVND (reference sequence).

The chain's CDR3 is CASSPSSYEQYF. The CDR3 region has the DNA TGTGCCAGCTCACCGAGCTCCTACGAGCAGTACTTC. The chain uses TRBV18 and TRBJ2-7; D is undetermined. Germline V gene data show CDR1 as KGHSH and CDR2 as LQKENI. V was pared by 3 bases and J by 0 bases, with 3 bases between. The CDR3 has 12 amino acids.

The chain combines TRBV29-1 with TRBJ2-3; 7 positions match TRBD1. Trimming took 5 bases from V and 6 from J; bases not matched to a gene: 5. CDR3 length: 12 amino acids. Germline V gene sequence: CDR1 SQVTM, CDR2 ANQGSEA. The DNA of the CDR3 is TGCAGCGTTCAGGGGGTGGGCGATACGCAGTATTTT. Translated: CSVQGVGDTQYF.

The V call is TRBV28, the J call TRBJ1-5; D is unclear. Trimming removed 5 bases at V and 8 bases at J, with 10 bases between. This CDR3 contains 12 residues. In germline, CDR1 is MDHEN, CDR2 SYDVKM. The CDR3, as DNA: TGTGCCAGCAGTCCCCGTATGGAGCCCCAGCATTTT. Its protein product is CASSPRMEPQHF.

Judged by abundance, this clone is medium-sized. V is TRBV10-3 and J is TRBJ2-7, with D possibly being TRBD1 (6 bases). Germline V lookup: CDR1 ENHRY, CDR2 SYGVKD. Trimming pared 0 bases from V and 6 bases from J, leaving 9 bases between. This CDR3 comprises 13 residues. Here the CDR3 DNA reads TGTGCCATCAGTGAGTCGACAGGTCGCGAGCAGTACTTC. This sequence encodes CAISESTGREQYF.

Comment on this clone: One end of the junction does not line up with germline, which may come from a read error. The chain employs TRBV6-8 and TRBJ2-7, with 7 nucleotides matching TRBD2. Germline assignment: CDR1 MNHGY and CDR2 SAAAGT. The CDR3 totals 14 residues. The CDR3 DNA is TGTGCCATCAGTGTTGCGGGAGCTCAGAACGAGCAGTACTTC. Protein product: CAISVAGAQNEQYF.

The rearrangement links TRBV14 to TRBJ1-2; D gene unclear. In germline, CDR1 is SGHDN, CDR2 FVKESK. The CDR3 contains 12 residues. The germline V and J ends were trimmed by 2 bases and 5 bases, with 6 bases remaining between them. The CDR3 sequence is CASSQSLYGYTF. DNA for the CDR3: TGTGCCAGCAGCCAATCCCTTTATGGCTACACCTTC.

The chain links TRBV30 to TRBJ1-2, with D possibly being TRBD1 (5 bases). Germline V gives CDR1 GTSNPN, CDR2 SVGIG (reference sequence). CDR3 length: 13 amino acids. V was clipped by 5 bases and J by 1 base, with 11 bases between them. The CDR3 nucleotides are TGTGCCTGGGACAGATCGAATAACTATGGCTACACCTTC. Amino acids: CAWDRSNNYGYTF.

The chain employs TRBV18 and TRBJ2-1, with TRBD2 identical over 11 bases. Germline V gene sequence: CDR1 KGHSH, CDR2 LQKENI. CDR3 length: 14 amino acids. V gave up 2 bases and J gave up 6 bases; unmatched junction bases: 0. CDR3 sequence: CASSPTSGSNEQFF. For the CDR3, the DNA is TGTGCCAGCTCACCAACTAGCGGGAGCAATGAGCAGTTCTTC.

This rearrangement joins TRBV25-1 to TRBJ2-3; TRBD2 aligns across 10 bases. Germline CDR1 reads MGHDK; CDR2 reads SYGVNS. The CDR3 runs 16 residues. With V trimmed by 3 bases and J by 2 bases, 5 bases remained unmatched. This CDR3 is CASSDLLAGFTDTQYF. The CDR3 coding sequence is TGTGCCAGCAGTGACCTACTAGCGGGGTTCACAGATACGCAGTATTTT.

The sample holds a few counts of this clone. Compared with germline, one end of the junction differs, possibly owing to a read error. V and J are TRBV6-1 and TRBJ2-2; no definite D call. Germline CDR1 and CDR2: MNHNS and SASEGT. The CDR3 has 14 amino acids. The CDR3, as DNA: TGTGCCATCAGTGAAGTCTCGGTCACCGGGGAGCTGTTTTTT. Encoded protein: CAISEVSVTGELFF.